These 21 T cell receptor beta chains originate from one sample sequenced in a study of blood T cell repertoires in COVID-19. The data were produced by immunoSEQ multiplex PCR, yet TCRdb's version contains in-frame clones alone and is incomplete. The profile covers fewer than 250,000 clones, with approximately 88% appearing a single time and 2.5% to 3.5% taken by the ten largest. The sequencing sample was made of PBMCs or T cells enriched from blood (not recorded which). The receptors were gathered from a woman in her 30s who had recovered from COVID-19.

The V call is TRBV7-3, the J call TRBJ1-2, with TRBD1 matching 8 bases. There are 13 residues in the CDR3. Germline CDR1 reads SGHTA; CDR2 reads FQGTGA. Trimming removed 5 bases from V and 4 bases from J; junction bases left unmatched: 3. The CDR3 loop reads CASSTDRGYGYTF. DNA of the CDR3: TGTGCCAGCAGCACCGACAGGGGCTATGGCTACACCTTC.

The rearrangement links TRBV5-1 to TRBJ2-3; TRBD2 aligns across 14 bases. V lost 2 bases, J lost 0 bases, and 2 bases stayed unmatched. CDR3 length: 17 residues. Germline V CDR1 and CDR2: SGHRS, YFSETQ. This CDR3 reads CASSLGLAGGSTDTQYF. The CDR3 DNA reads TGCGCCAGCAGCTTAGGACTAGCGGGGGGAAGCACAGATACGCAGTATTTT.

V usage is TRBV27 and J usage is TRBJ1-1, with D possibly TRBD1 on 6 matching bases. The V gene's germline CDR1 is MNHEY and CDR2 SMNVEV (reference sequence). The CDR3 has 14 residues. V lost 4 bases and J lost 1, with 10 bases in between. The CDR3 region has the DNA TGTGCCAGCAGTTCCCTGACAGGGAACACTGAAGCTTTCTTT. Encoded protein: CASSSLTGNTEAFF.

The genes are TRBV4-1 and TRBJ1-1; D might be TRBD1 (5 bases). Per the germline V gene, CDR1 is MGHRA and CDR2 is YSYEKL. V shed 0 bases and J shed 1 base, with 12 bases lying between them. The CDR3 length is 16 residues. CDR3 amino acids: CASSQEGPGSNTEAFF. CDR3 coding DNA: TGCGCCAGCAGCCAAGAAGGGCCAGGGTCGAACACTGAAGCTTTCTTT.

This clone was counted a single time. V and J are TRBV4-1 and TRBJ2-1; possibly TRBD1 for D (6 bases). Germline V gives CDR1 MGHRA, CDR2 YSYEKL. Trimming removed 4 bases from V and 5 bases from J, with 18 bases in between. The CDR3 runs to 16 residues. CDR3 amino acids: CASSPPWGQVDNEQFF. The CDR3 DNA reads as TGCGCCAGCAGCCCACCCTGGGGGCAGGTCGACAATGAGCAGTTCTTC.

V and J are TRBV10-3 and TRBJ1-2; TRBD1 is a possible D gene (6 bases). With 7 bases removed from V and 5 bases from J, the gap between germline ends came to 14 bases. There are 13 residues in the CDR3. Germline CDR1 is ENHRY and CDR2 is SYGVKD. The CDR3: CAITQGSGYGYTF. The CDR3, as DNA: TGTGCCATCACCCAGGGGTCGGGGTATGGCTACACCTTC.

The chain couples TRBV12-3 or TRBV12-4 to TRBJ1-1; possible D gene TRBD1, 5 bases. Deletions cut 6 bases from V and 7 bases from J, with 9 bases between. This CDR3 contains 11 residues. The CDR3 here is CASSLGGEAFF. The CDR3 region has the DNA TGTGCCAGCAGCCTCGGGGGTGAAGCTTTCTTT.

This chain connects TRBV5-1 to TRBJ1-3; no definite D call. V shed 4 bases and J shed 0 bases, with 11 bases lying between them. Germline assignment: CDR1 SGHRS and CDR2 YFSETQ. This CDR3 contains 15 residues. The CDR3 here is CASSPSGNSGNTIYF. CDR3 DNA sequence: TGCGCCAGCAGCCCGTCGGGGAACTCTGGAAACACCATATATTTT.

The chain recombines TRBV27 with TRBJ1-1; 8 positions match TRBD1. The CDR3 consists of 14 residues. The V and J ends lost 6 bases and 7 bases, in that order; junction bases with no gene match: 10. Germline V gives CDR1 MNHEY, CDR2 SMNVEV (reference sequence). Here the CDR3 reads CASSYLGQEVEAFF. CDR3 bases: TGTGCCAGCAGCTACCTGGGACAGGAGGTTGAAGCTTTCTTT.

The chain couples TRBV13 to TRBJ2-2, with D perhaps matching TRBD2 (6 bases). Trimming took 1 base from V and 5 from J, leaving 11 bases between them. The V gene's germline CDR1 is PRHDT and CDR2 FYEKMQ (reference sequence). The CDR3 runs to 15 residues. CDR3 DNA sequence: TGTGCCAGCAGCTTAGCCCCGGGGGATACCGGGGAGCTGTTTTTT. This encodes CASSLAPGDTGELFF.

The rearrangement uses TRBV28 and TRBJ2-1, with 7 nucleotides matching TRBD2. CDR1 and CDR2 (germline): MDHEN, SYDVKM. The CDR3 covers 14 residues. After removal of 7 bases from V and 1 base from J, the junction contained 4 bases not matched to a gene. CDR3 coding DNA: TGTGCCAGCATCGAGCGGGGTTCCTACAATGAGCAGTTCTTC. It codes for CASIERGSYNEQFF.

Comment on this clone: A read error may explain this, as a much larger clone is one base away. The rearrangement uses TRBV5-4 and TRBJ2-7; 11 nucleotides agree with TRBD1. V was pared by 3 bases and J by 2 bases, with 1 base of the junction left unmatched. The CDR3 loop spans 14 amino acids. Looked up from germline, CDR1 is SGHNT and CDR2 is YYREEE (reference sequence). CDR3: CASSSGQGAYEQYF. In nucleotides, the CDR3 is TGTGCCAGCAGCTCGGGACAGGGGGCCTACGAGCAGTACTTC.

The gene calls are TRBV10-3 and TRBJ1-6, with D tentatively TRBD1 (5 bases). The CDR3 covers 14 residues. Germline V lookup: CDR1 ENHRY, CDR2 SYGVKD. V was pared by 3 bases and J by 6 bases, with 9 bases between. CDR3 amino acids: CAISERGLNSPLHF. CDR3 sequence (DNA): TGTGCCATCAGTGAAAGGGGCCTTAATTCACCCCTCCACTTT.

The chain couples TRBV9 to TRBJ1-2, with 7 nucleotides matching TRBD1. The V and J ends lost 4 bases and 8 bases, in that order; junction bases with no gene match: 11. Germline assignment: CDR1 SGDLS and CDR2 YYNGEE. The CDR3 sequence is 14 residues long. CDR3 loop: CASSKQGPARGYTF. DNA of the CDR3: TGTGCCAGCAGCAAACAGGGGCCCGCAAGAGGCTACACCTTC.

CDR3 loop: CASSLPLGGSPLHF. The CDR3, as DNA: TGTGCCAGCAGTTTACCCCTAGGGGGTTCACCCCTCCACTTT. The chain has TRBV28 and TRBJ1-6, with D perhaps TRBD1 (6 bases). CDR1 is MDHEN and CDR2 is SYDVKM in the germline V gene. V was pared by 2 bases and J by 9 bases, with 11 bases between. CDR3 length equals 14 residues.

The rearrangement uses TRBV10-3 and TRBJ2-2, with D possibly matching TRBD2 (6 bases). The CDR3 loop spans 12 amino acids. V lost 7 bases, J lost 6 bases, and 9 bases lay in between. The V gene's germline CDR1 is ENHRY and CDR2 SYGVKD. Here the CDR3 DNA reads TGTGCCATCAACCCGGGGGCCGGGGAGCTGTTTTTT. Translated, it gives CAINPGAGELFF.

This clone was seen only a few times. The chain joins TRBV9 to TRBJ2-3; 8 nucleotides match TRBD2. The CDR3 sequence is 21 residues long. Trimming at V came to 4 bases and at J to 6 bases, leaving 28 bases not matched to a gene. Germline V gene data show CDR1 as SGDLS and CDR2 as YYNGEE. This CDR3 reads CASSIGKGRLSGSVEEDTQYF. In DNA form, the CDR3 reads TGTGCCAGCAGCATAGGGAAGGGCCGACTGAGCGGGAGCGTTGAAGAGGATACGCAGTATTTT.

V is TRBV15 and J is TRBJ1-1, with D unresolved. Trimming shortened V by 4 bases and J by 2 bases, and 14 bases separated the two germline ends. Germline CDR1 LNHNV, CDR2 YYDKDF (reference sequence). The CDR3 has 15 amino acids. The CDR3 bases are TGTGCCACCAGCAAAGCTGGGCTTTACAACACTGAAGCTTTCTTT. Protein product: CATSKAGLYNTEAFF.

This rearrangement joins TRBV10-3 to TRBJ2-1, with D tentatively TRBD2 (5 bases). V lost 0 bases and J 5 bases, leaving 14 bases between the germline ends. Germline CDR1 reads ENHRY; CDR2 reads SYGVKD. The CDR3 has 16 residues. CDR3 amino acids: CAISESTIASDNEQFF. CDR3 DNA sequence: TGTGCCATCAGTGAGTCGACTATAGCGTCTGACAATGAGCAGTTCTTC.

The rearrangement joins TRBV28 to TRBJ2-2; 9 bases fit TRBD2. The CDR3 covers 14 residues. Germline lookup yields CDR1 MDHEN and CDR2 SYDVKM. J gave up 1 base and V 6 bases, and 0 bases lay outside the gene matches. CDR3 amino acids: CASRAGGNTGELFF. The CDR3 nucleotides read TGTGCCAGCAGAGCGGGGGGGAACACCGGGGAGCTGTTTTTT.

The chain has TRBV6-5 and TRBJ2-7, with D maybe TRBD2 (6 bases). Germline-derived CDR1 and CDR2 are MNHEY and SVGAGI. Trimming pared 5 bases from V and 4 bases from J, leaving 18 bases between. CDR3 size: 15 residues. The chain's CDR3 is CASSKTGLNGYEQYV. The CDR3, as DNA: TGTGCCAGCAGTAAGACGGGACTCAACGGATACGAGCAGTACGTC.